The source of this T cell receptor (beta chain) is a study of T cells in Graves' hyperthyroidism and ophthalmopathy. General observations from the study: In blood, most of the thyroid clonotypes expanded above 0.001 were also present.

The CDR3 has 14 residues. Trimming stripped 7 bases from V and 8 bases from J, with 18 bases between. Germline values: CDR1 SNHLY, CDR2 FYNNEI. The TCR beta CDR3 regions underwent amplification using RNA transcripts as the source. RT-PCR in the first round (using the HTBI primer set) targeted the TCR CDR3. TCRdb ran MiXCR on the multiplex PCR reads and lists one entry per CDR3 protein. The data contain around 350,000 distinct CDR3 sequences, approximately 14% of them singletons. With a duration under 2 months, the hyperthyroidism was newly diagnosed in patients aged 18 to 65. A word on this clonotype: Its target is not known.

This chain joins TRBV2 and TRBJ2-1; a weak D match, TRBD2 (6 bases). Sample: blood. The sequence was collected from a woman younger than 35 with Graves' hyperthyroidism that later progressed to Graves' ophthalmopathy. The CDR3 sequence: CASNALAQRDEQFF. The CDR3 nucleotides read TGTGCCAGCAATGCACTAGCCCAAAGGGATGAGCAGTTCTTC.